This is a list of T cell receptor beta chains from one sample in a study of T cell responses to AZD1222 COVID-19 vaccine. Here immunoSEQ multiplex PCR was the method, and the copy in TCRdb shows in-frame clones only, minus some. Among about 110,000 clones listed, about 90% were seen once. The sequenced sample was peripheral blood, obtained on day 0 of AZD1222 vaccination. These receptors were collected from an adult in good health. CDR3s include the opening cysteine and the closing phenylalanine or tryptophan. D genes are given only for firm matches. Clone size appears in some rows only: once, few, many, or a class for an expanded clone.

V gene,clone size,J gene,D gene,CDR3 protein,CDR3 DNA
TRBV11-2,NA,TRBJ1-2,NA,CASSSPLKGPDGYTF,TGTGCCAGCAGCAGCCCCTTGAAGGGGCCTGATGGCTACACCTTC
TRBV5-1,NA,TRBJ1-6,NA,CASRDTNSPLHF,TGCGCCAGCAGGGACACAAATTCACCCCTCCACTTT
TRBV4-1,NA,TRBJ1-5,NA,CASSQVGAAGPQHF,TGCGCCAGCAGCCAAGTGGGCGCAGCAGGGCCCCAGCATTTT
TRBV5-1,NA,TRBJ2-3,TRBD2,CASSFSGLGTDTQYF,TGCGCCAGCAGCTTTAGCGGGCTGGGCACAGATACGCAGTATTTT
TRBV28,NA,TRBJ1-4,TRBD1,CASSDGQGGSEKLFF,TGTGCCAGCAGTGACGGACAGGGTGGAAGTGAAAAACTGTTTTTT
TRBV28,NA,TRBJ2-7,TRBD2,CASNSGGTTSAEQYF,TGTGCCAGCAACTCGGGCGGGACTACCTCCGCCGAGCAGTACTTC
TRBV9,NA,TRBJ2-7,NA,CASSVGPAGYEQYF,TGTGCCAGCAGCGTAGGGCCAGCGGGCTACGAGCAGTACTTC
TRBV19,NA,TRBJ1-1,NA,CASSADSSPSGAFF,TGTGCCAGTAGTGCAGACAGTTCTCCTTCTGGGGCTTTCTTT
TRBV6-5,NA,TRBJ2-7,NA,CASGGTGSSYEQYF,TGTGCCAGCGGGGGGACGGGGAGCTCCTACGAGCAGTACTTC
TRBV12-2,NA,TRBJ2-7,NA,CASRPGVGAGEQYF,TGTGCAAGTCGCCCAGGAGTCGGGGCTGGCGAGCAGTACTTC
TRBV2,NA,TRBJ1-5,NA,CASMDSQHQPQHF,TGTGCCAGCATGGACAGTCAACATCAGCCCCAGCATTTT
TRBV19,NA,TRBJ2-2,TRBD2,CASTRRGLAGVGTGELFF,TGTGCCAGTACCCGACGGGGACTAGCGGGAGTAGGCACCGGGGAGCTGTTTTTT
TRBV7-6,NA,TRBJ2-1,TRBD2,CASSRLAGGPRQFF,TGTGCCAGCAGCCGACTAGCGGGAGGCCCTCGGCAGTTCTTC
TRBV12-3/TRBV12-4,NA,TRBJ1-1,NA,CASSLRVNTEAFF,TGTGCCAGCAGTTTGCGGGTGAACACTGAAGCTTTCTTT
TRBV4-2,once,TRBJ2-7,NA,CASSPTGLGYEQYF,TGTGCCAGCAGTCCCACAGGGCTCGGGTACGAGCAGTACTTC
TRBV24-1,medium-sized,TRBJ2-1,NA,CATSDPHSSYNEQFF,TGTGCCACCAGTGATCCCCACAGCTCCTACAATGAGCAGTTCTTC
TRBV5-4,NA,TRBJ1-2,NA,CASSSFRGDYGYTF,TGTGCCAGCAGCTCGTTCAGGGGCGACTATGGCTACACCTTC
TRBV15,NA,TRBJ2-7,NA,CATSSPLGYEQYF,TGTGCCACCAGCAGCCCCCTCGGTTACGAGCAGTACTTC
TRBV19,once,TRBJ2-2,NA,CASSIYGELFF,TGTGCCAGTAGTATATACGGGGAGCTGTTTTTT
TRBV5-1,NA,TRBJ2-7,NA,CASSRGTTSTYEQYF,TGCGCCAGCAGCCGGGGAACGACTTCTACCTACGAGCAGTACTTC
TRBV2,NA,TRBJ2-3,NA,CASSPIPKPAYF,TGTGCCAGCAGTCCTATACCTAAACCGGCGTATTTT
TRBV6-5,NA,TRBJ2-3,NA,CASMGGWTDTQYF,TGTGCCAGCATGGGGGGTTGGACAGATACGCAGTATTTT
TRBV6-6,few,TRBJ1-1,TRBD1,CASRYTDRGTEAFF,TGTGCCAGCAGGTACACGGACAGGGGCACTGAAGCTTTCTTT
TRBV18,once,TRBJ2-1,NA,CASSPPSYNEQFF,TGTGCCAGCTCACCGCCCTCGTACAATGAGCAGTTCTTC
TRBV5-1,NA,TRBJ2-2,NA,CASSPGQETGELFF,TGCGCCAGCAGCCCGGGACAAGAGACCGGGGAGCTGTTTTTT
TRBV15,NA,TRBJ2-1,TRBD2,CATSRGLAGGSSYNEQFF,TGTGCCACCAGCAGAGGCCTAGCGGGAGGAAGCTCCTACAATGAGCAGTTCTTC
TRBV15,NA,TRBJ1-1,NA,CATSRQGIAEAFF,TGTGCCACCAGCAGACAGGGGATCGCTGAAGCTTTCTTT
TRBV5-4,NA,TRBJ2-7,NA,CASSPPGTPYEQYF,TGTGCCAGCAGCCCCCCGGGTACCCCCTACGAGCAGTACTTC
TRBV11-2,NA,TRBJ1-4,NA,CASSERGGSNEKLFF,TGTGCCAGCAGCGAGAGGGGGGGGAGTAATGAAAAACTGTTTTTT
TRBV28,NA,TRBJ1-5,NA,CASRLGPSGPQHF,TGTGCCAGCAGGCTTGGGCCATCAGGGCCCCAGCATTTT
TRBV9,NA,TRBJ1-3,NA,CASSVGAGPLSGNTIYF,TGTGCCAGCAGCGTTGGGGCAGGGCCACTCTCTGGAAACACCATATATTTT
TRBV24-1,NA,TRBJ1-2,NA,CATSDSVAPGIYGYTF,TGTGCCACCAGTGACTCCGTAGCTCCGGGAATCTATGGCTACACCTTC
TRBV19,NA,TRBJ1-4,NA,CASSFSSEVRIKLFF,TGTGCCAGTAGTTTCTCCTCGGAGGTGCGAATAAAACTGTTTTTT
TRBV10-3,NA,TRBJ2-3,TRBD2,CAISTGLGGTDTQYF,TGTGCCATCAGCACGGGACTAGGAGGCACAGATACGCAGTATTTT
TRBV19,few,TRBJ1-6,TRBD1,CASSSYRGRDLHF,TGTGCCAGTAGCTCGTACAGGGGAAGGGACCTCCACTTT
TRBV7-8,NA,TRBJ1-1,NA,CASSLTDGMNTEAFF,TGTGCCAGCAGCTTAACGGACGGCATGAACACTGAAGCTTTCTTT
TRBV6-5,NA,TRBJ1-3,NA,CASLGRDSGNTIYF,TGTGCCAGCCTGGGCAGGGACTCTGGAAACACCATATATTTT
TRBV30,NA,TRBJ1-1,NA,CAWSRGANTEAFF,TGTGCCTGGAGCAGGGGAGCGAACACTGAAGCTTTCTTT
TRBV12-3/TRBV12-4,NA,TRBJ2-7,NA,CASSFTGDYEQYF,TGTGCCAGCAGTTTCACCGGGGACTACGAGCAGTACTTC
TRBV10-1,few,TRBJ2-1,TRBD2,CASSVSSGFLNEQFF,TGCGCCAGCAGTGTTTCTAGCGGGTTTCTCAATGAGCAGTTCTTC
TRBV19,NA,TRBJ1-2,TRBD1,CASSSAGTGVIYGYTF,TGTGCCAGTAGTAGCGCCGGGACAGGGGTCATCTATGGCTACACCTTC
TRBV24-1,NA,TRBJ2-5,TRBD2,CATSDPRLAGNQETQYF,TGTGCCACCAGTGATCCGAGACTAGCGGGGAACCAAGAGACCCAGTACTTC
TRBV6-5,NA,TRBJ1-3,NA,CASSLWTASGNAIYF,TGTGCCAGCAGTCTCTGGACTGCGAGCGGGAACGCCATATATTTT
TRBV6-4,once,TRBJ1-5,NA,CASSPSGVGNQPQHF,TGTGCCAGCAGTCCGTCAGGGGTTGGAAATCAGCCCCAGCATTTT
TRBV30,NA,TRBJ1-5,NA,CAWSGGRGDQPQHF,TGTGCCTGGAGTGGTGGTAGAGGGGATCAGCCCCAGCATTTT
TRBV18,NA,TRBJ1-2,TRBD1,CAAGGDGYTF,TGTGCGGCAGGGGGAGATGGCTACACCTTC
TRBV5-1,NA,TRBJ2-2,NA,CASSLERGDAGELFF,TGCGCCAGCAGCTTGGAAAGGGGGGATGCCGGGGAGCTGTTTTTT
TRBV7-8,NA,TRBJ2-5,NA,CASSLARGFETQYF,TGTGCCAGCAGCTTAGCGAGGGGTTTCGAGACCCAGTACTTC
TRBV18,NA,TRBJ1-6,NA,CASSPLGLDNSPLHF,TGTGCCAGCTCACCACTGGGGCTGGATAATTCACCCCTCCACTTT
TRBV4-1,few,TRBJ2-3,NA,CASSRDGQRTDTQYF,TGCGCCAGCAGCCGGGACGGACAAAGGACAGATACGCAGTATTTT
TRBV7-3,NA,TRBJ2-1,NA,CASSGPLDRANEQFF,TGTGCCAGCAGCGGACCCCTGGACAGAGCCAATGAGCAGTTCTTC
TRBV5-6,once,TRBJ2-5,TRBD1,CASSPPTGEETQYF,TGTGCCAGCAGCCCACCGACAGGGGAAGAGACCCAGTACTTC
TRBV6-2/TRBV6-3,NA,TRBJ2-5,TRBD2,CASSLGLAGAETQYF,TGTGCCAGCAGTTTGGGACTAGCGGGAGCTGAGACCCAGTACTTC
TRBV24-1,NA,TRBJ2-1,TRBD2,CATSDPSGRSGNEQFF,TGTGCCACCAGTGACCCTAGCGGGAGAAGTGGCAATGAGCAGTTCTTC
TRBV18,NA,TRBJ2-5,TRBD2,CASSPVATSGVQETQYF,TGTGCCAGCTCACCAGTAGCGACTAGCGGGGTCCAAGAGACCCAGTACTTC